A selection of T cell receptor beta chains follows, all from one sample in a study of T cells in narcolepsy. Clones were sequenced by immunoSEQ multiplex PCR, and TCRdb holds only the in-frame ones, with some missing. The repertoire holds tens of thousands of clones, with around 89% as singletons. Sample: CD45RA- memory CD4+ T cells from PBMCs. All receptors come from a human donor with narcolepsy. Each CDR3 is given with its conserved first and last residue. A D gene is named only where the DNA matches it firmly. Clone size is given for some rows only: seen once, a few or many times, or a class if the clone is expanded.

d_gene	abundance	j_gene	v_gene	CDR3nt	CDR3aa
NA	NA	TRBJ2-7	TRBV5-6	TGTGCCAGCAGCTTGGAAGGGTCCGGTCTCTCCTACGAGCAGTACTTC	CASSLEGSGLSYEQYF
NA	NA	TRBJ2-1	TRBV5-6	TGTGCCAGCAGCTTGGGGACCATCAATGAGCAGTTCTTC	CASSLGTINEQFF
NA	NA	TRBJ1-6	TRBV4-3	TGCGCCAGCAGCCAACTTGAGGGAGGTGGCTCACCCCTCCACTTT	CASSQLEGGGSPLHF
TRBD1	NA	TRBJ1-1	TRBV6-6	TGTGCCAGCAGTCGTTGGGACAGAGTTGCTACTGAAGCTTTCTTT	CASSRWDRVATEAFF
NA	NA	TRBJ2-5	TRBV29-1	TGCAGCGTTATCTGGGCCGTGGAGACCCAGTACTTC	CSVIWAVETQYF
NA	once	TRBJ1-1	TRBV6-4	TGTGCCAGCCGGGACACCTCGGCCGCCACTGAAGCTTTCTTT	CASRDTSAATEAFF
TRBD2	NA	TRBJ2-1	TRBV7-8	TGTGCCAGCAGCTTAGGACGGGAGACTAGCGGGAGGAATTACAATGAGCAGTTCTTC	CASSLGRETSGRNYNEQFF
NA	NA	TRBJ1-1	TRBV5-4	TGTGCCAGCAGCTTGATTGGGGGCCCCCTGAACACTGAAGCTTTCTTT	CASSLIGGPLNTEAFF
NA	NA	TRBJ2-1	TRBV19	TGTGCCAGTCTACCAGGAGTATCCTACAATGAGCAGTTCTTC	CASLPGVSYNEQFF
NA	NA	TRBJ2-2	TRBV6-5	TGTGCCAGCAGGCCTGACAGAACCACCGGGGAGCTGTTTTTT	CASRPDRTTGELFF
TRBD1	NA	TRBJ1-6	TRBV7-9	TGTGCCAGCAGCCTACGACAGGGGGCAGGTTCACCCCTCCACTTT	CASSLRQGAGSPLHF